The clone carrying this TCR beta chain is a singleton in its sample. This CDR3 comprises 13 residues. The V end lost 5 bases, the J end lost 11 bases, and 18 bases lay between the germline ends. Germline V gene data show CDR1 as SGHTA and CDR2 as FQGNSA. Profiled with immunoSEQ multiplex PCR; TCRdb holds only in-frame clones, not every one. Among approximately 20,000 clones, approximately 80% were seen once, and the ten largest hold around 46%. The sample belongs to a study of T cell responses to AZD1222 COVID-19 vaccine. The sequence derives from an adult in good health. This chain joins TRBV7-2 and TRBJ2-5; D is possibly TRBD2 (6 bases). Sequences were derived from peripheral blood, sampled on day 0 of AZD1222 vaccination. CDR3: CASSPGHGGKQYF. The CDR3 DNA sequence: TGTGCCAGCAGCCCGGGGCACGGGGGAAAACAGTACTTC.